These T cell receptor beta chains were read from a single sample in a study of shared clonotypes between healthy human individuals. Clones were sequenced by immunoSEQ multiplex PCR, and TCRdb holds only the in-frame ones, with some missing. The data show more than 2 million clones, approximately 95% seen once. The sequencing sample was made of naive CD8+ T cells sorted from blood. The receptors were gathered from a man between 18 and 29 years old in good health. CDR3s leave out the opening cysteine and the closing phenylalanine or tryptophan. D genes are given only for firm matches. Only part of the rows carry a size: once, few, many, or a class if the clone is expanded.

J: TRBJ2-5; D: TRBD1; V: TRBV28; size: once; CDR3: ASNNTGVFGRETQY
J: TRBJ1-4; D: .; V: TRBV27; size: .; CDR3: ASSFTATNEKLF
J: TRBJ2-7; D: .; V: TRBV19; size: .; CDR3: ASSIRGPLYEQY
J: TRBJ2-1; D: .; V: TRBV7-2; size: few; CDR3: ASSYGLEQF
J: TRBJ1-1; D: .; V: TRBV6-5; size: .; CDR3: ASSYGGAFEAF
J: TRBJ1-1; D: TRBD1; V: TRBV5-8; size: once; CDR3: ASSFGQATEAF
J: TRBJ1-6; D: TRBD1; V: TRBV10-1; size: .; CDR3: ASKHGQGANNSPLH
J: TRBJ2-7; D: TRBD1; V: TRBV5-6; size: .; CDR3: ASSLTGTGAYEQY
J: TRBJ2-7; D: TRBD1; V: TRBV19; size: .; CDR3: ASGDRVILYEQY
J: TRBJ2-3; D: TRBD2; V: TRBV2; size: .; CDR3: ASSDHQRGPTDTQY
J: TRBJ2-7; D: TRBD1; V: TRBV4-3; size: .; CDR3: ASSQDWGQGDYEQY
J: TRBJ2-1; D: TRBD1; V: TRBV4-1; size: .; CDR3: ASSPDRGNEQF
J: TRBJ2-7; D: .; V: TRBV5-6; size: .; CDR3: ASSLVGVVYEQY
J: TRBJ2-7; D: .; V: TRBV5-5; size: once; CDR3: ASSFRGSYEQY
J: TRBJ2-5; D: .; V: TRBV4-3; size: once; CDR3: ASSQDLAGEETQY
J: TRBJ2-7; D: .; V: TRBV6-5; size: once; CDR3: ASSYLSGSYEQY
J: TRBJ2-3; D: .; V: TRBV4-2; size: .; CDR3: ASSQWDAGPTTDTQY
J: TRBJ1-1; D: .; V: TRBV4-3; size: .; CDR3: ASSRGGEGRNTEAF
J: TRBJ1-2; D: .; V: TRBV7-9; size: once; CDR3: ASSSTFEYSNYGYT
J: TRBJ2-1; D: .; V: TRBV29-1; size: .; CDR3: SPRYYNEQF
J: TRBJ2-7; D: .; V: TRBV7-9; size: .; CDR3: ASSWTASSYEQY
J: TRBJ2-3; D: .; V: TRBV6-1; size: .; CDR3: ASSEKGGDPTDTQY
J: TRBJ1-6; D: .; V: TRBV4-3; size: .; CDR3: ASSLVHNSPLH
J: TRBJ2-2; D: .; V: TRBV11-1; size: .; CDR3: ASSLIVGATTGELF
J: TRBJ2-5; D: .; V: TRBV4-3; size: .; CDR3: ASSPHGTAETQY
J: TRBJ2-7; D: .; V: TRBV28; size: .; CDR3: ASSLRGPYEQY
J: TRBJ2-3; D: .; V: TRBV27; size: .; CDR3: ASSPLSPGVADTQY
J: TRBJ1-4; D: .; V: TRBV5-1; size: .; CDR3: ASSAGQIVATNEKLF
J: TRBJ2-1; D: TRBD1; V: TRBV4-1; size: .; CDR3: ASSQEGDSLYNEQF
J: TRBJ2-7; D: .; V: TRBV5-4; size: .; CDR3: ASSDPLEEGVPYEQY
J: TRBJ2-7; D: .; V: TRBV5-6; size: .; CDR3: ASSLGGAGYEQY
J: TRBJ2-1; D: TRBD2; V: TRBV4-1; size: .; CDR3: ASSLDPSGLSYNEQF
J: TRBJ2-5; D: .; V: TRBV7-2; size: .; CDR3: ASSLVPVRETQY
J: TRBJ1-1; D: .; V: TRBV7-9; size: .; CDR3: ASSLYFTAGAF
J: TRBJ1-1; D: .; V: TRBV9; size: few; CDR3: ASSAYMNTEAF
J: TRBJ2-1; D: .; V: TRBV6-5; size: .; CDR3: ASSFREGDNEQF
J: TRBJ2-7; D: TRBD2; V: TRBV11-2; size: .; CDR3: ASSPGLAELNYEQY
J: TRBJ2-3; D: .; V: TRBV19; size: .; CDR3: ASSISRGTDTQY
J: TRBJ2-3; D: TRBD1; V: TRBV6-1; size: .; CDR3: ASSEAGVGTGGTDTQY
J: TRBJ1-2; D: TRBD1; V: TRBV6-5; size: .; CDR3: ASSSDRVGYT
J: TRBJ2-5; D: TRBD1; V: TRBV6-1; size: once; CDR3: ASSEFGTGAFGTQY
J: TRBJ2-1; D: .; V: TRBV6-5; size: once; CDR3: ATTSGDEQF
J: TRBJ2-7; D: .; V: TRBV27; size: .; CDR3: ASSLTVSYEQY
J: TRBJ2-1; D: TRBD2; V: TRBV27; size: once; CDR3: ASSLFAGGEYNEQF
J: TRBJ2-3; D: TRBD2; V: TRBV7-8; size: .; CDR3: ASSPLAGDPRDTQY
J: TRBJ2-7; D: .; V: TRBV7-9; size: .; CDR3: ASSLGQAHHEQY
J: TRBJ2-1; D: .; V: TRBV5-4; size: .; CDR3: ASSLDLASSYNEQF
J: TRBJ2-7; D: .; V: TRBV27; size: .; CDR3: ASSLSGQLEQY
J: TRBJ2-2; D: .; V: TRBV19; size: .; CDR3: ASSILSVGYTGELF
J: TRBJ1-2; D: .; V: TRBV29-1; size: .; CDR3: SVYGLLSEGYT
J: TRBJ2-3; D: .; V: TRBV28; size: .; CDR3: ASSFQGRLTDTQY
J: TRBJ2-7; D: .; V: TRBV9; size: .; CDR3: ASSVAASDYEQY
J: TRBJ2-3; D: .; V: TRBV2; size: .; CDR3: ASRAVGVTNADTQY
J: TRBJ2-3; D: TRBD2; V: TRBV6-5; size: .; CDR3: ASSVAGIADTQY
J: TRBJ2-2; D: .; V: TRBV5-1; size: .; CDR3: ASSFVGVAGELF